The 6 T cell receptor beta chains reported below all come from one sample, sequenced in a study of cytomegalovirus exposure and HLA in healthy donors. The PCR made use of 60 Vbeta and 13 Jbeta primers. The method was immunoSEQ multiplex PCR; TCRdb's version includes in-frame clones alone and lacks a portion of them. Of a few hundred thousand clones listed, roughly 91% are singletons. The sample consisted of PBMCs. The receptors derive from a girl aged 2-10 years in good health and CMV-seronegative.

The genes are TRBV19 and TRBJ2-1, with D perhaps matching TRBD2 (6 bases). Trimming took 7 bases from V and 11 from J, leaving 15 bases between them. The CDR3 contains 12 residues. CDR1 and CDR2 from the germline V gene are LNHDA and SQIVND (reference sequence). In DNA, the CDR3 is TGTGCCAGTAACCCCGAGGGAGGTAAGCAGTTCTTC. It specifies CASNPEGGKQFF.

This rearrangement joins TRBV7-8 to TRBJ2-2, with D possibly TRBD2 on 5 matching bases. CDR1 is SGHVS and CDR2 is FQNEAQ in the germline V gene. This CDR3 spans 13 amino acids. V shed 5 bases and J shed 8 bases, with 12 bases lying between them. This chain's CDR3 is CASSVLAGGELFF. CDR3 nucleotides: TGTGCCAGCAGCGTCCTAGCCGGTGGGGAGCTGTTTTTT.

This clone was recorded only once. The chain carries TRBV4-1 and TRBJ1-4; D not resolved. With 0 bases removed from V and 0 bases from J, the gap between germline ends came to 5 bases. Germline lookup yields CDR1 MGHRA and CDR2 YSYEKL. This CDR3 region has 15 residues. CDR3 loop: CASSQEAATNEKLFF. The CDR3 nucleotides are TGCGCCAGCAGCCAAGAGGCAGCAACTAATGAAAAACTGTTTTTT.

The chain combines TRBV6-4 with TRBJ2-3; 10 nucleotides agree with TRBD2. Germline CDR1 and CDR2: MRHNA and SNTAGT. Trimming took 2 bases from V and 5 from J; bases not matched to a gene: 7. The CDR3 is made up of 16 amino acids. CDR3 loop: CASSDMSGGAIDTQYF. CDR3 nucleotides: TGTGCCAGCAGTGACATGAGCGGGGGGGCAATAGATACGCAGTATTTT.

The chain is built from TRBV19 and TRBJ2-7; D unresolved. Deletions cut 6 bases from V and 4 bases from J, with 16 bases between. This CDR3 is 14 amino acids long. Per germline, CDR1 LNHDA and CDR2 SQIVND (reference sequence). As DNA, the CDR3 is TGTGCCAGTAGCCGCTCTCCTAGGTTGTACGAGCAGTACTTC. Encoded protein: CASSRSPRLYEQYF. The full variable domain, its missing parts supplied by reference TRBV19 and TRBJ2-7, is DGGITQSPKYLFRKEGQNVTLSCEQNLNHDAMYWYRQDPGQGLRLIYYSQIVNDFQKGDIAEGYSVSREKKESFPLTVTSAQKNPTAFYLCASSRSPRLYEQYFGPGTRLTVT.

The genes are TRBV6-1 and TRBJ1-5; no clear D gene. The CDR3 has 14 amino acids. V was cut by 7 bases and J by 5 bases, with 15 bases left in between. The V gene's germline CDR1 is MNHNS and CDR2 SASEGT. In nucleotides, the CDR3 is TGTGCCAGCACACCCCCACAGATGGATCAGCCCCAGCATTTT. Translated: CASTPPQMDQPQHF.